These 25 T cell receptor beta chains came from one sample sequenced in a study of beta chain features in type 1 diabetes. General study results and limits: Significant though moderate, a shortening of TCRB CDR3s appeared in all four CD4+ subsets of Type 1 diabetes patients.

Of the isolated RNA, all was reverse transcribed, and so the sequenced material was expressed TCRB transcripts. Clones were sequenced by immunoSEQ multiplex PCR, and TCRdb holds only the in-frame ones, with some missing. The sample contains 16,000 or so clones, approximately 79% of which appear only once. The antigens for these receptors are not known. Specimen: stem cell memory CD4+ T cells from blood. The receptors come from a woman under 30 with type 1 diabetes.

The chain carries TRBV6-6 and TRBJ2-1, with TRBD1 identical over 11 bases. The CDR3 runs 14 residues. Germline CDR1 MNHNY, CDR2 SVGAGI (reference sequence). Germline trimming cut 7 bases from V and 6 bases from J; bases unmatched to any gene: 5. Here the CDR3 DNA reads TGTGCCAGCATCGGACAGGGGGCGGGCAATGAGCAGTTCTTC. Residues: CASIGQGAGNEQFF.

The sample holds one count of this clone. The chain recombines TRBV9 with TRBJ1-1; D ambiguous. Germline loops: CDR1 SGDLS, CDR2 YYNGEE. There are 15 residues in the CDR3. Between the trimmed V and J ends, which lost 0 bases and 7 bases, there was a span of 16 bases. The CDR3 DNA reads TGTGCCAGCAGCGTAGGGATGGGAGAACACCATGAAGCTTTCTTT. Translation: CASSVGMGEHHEAFF.

The V and J genes are TRBV19 and TRBJ1-2; D unresolved. Between the trimmed V and J ends, which lost 6 bases and 4 bases, there was a span of 9 bases. CDR3 length: 12 amino acids. CDR1 and CDR2 (germline): LNHDA, SQIVND (reference sequence). This CDR3 is CASRESLYGYTF. The CDR3 DNA follows: TGTGCCAGTAGAGAGTCCCTCTATGGCTACACCTTC.

This chain uses TRBV7-2 with TRBJ1-5, with D possibly matching TRBD1 (5 bases). The V gene lost 5 bases and the J gene lost 0 bases, with 17 bases spanning the gap. CDR3 length: 17 residues. The germline V gene has CDR1 SGHTA and CDR2 FQGNSA. CDR3 DNA sequence: TGTGCCAGCAGCCTAGAGACAGCGACATATAGCAATCAGCCCCAGCATTTT. Translation: CASSLETATYSNQPQHF.

This clone showed up just a few times. The chain uses TRBV5-4 and TRBJ1-2; D unclear. V lost 2 bases to trimming and J lost 8 bases, with 7 bases between them. This CDR3 is built from 11 residues. Germline V lookup: CDR1 SGHNT, CDR2 YYREEE (reference sequence). DNA of the CDR3: TGTGCCAGCAGCTTACGAGGGGGCTACACCTTC. Translating it yields CASSLRGGYTF.

This chain uses TRBV29-1 with TRBJ2-7; TRBD2 agrees at 7 bases. The CDR3 runs 14 residues. From germline, CDR1 is SQVTM and CDR2 ANQGSEA. Trimming at V came to 5 bases and at J to 3 bases, leaving 10 bases not matched to a gene. CDR3 nucleotide sequence: TGCAGCGTTATCGTTGTGGGCGGGAGCTACGAGCAGTACTTC. It codes for CSVIVVGGSYEQYF.

This clone showed up just once. The chain links TRBV5-4 to TRBJ2-4; D is perhaps TRBD1 (6 bases). Trimming removed 3 bases at V and 0 bases at J, with 13 bases between. The CDR3 runs to 16 residues. CDR1 and CDR2 (germline): SGHNT, YYREEE (reference sequence). This CDR3 reads CASSYRVPLAKNIQYF. CDR3 nucleotides: TGTGCCAGCAGCTACAGGGTACCCCTAGCCAAAAACATTCAGTACTTC.

The chain links TRBV10-3 to TRBJ1-5; D might be TRBD1 (5 bases). The CDR3 length is 14 residues. The V gene's germline CDR1 is ENHRY and CDR2 SYGVKD. With 6 bases removed from V and 5 bases from J, the gap between germline ends came to 14 bases. CDR3 sequence: CAIRGQGEDQPQHF. The CDR3 bases are TGTGCCATCAGGGGGCAGGGTGAGGATCAGCCCCAGCATTTT.

The chain joins TRBV6-6 to TRBJ1-1; D is unresolved. Germline V gene sequence: CDR1 MNHNY, CDR2 SVGAGI (reference sequence). The V and J ends lost 2 bases and 5 bases respectively, with 12 bases between them. There are 14 residues in the CDR3. CDR3 region: CASSYDWGATEAFF. The CDR3 coding sequence is TGTGCCAGCAGTTACGATTGGGGAGCGACTGAAGCTTTCTTT.

The chain couples TRBV18 to TRBJ1-1; D may be TRBD1 (5 bases). From germline, CDR1 is KGHSH and CDR2 LQKENI. V dropped 3 bases and J dropped 1 base, with 6 bases sitting between them. The CDR3 has 13 amino acids. DNA for the CDR3: TGTGCCAGCTCACCGGACACGAACACTGAAGCTTTCTTT. Translation gives CASSPDTNTEAFF.

Concerning this clone: Different DNA sequences within this sample yield the same CDR3. The rearrangement links TRBV4-2 to TRBJ1-3; D is unresolved. Trimming left V 0 bases short and J 4 bases short, with 10 bases between. This CDR3 contains 15 residues. Germline assignment: CDR1 LGHNA and CDR2 YNFKEQ. The CDR3 nucleotides are TGTGCCAGCAGCCAAGAGGCAGAAGTCGGAAACACCATATATTTT. Its protein is CASSQEAEVGNTIYF.

The V call is TRBV5-5, the J call TRBJ1-1; D perhaps matches TRBD1 (5 bases). The germline V gene has CDR1 SGHKS and CDR2 YYEKEE (reference sequence). This CDR3 comprises 13 residues. The V and J ends lost 3 bases and 2 bases respectively, with 8 bases between them. CDR3 bases: TGTGCCAGCAGCTCACAGGAAAACACTGAAGCTTTCTTT. As protein: CASSSQENTEAFF.

The chain recombines TRBV6-6 with TRBJ1-2; no firm D call. This CDR3 has 11 residues. V lost 2 bases and J lost 6, with 4 bases in between. Germline assignment: CDR1 MNHNY and CDR2 SVGAGI (reference sequence). The CDR3 DNA sequence: TGTGCCAGCAGTTACGTAGATGGCTACACCTTC. Protein: CASSYVDGYTF.

The DNA of the CDR3 is TGCGCCAGCAGCCCCTGGGCTCTCGGGGGGGAGACCCAGTACTTC. Translation gives CASSPWALGGETQYF. This chain uses TRBV4-3 with TRBJ2-5; 7 bases fit TRBD2. Germline-derived CDR1 and CDR2 are LGHNA and YSLEER. V lost 4 bases to trimming and J lost 5 bases; unmatched junction nucleotides: 10. CDR3 length equals 15 residues.

This clone was detected once. This chain uses TRBV6-6 with TRBJ2-5; TRBD1 matches 7 bases. The DNA end is more similar to TRBJ2-7, so the J call may be wrong. Per germline, CDR1 MNHNY and CDR2 SVGAGI (reference sequence). The CDR3 spans 14 residues. CDR3 sequence reads: CASTQGTLNYEQYF. In DNA, the CDR3 is TGTGCCAGTACACAGGGGACACTGAACTACGAGCAGTACTTC.

In DNA, the CDR3 is TGTGCCAGCACTTTCGCGGTTGGGACTAGCGGGAGATTTGAGCAGTACTTC. This codes for CASTFAVGTSGRFEQYF. The chain has TRBV28 and TRBJ2-7, with 14 bases lining up with TRBD2. CDR1 is MDHEN, CDR2 SYDVKM, per germline. V lost 7 bases to trimming and J lost 7 bases; unmatched junction nucleotides: 15. This CDR3 contains 17 residues.

The chain couples TRBV7-2 to TRBJ2-2, with a possible D match to TRBD1 (6 bases). CDR1 SGHTA and CDR2 FQGNSA come from the germline V gene. V was pared by 2 bases and J by 6 bases, with 10 bases between. CDR3 length: 14 amino acids. The CDR3 is CASSLRWGPGELFF. The CDR3, as DNA: TGTGCCAGCAGCTTACGATGGGGGCCCGGGGAGCTGTTTTTT.

This sequence joins TRBV5-6 and TRBJ2-1; possible D gene TRBD1, 6 bases. V gave up 4 bases and J gave up 13 bases, with 18 bases separating them. This CDR3 has 13 residues. CDR1 and CDR2 from the germline V gene are SGHDT and YYEEEE. The CDR3 DNA follows: TGTGCCAGCAGCCCGACAGGAGCCAGTCATCAGTTCTTC. Protein sequence: CASSPTGASHQFF. Supplemented by reference TRBV5-6 and TRBJ2-1, the full variable domain reads DAGVTQSPTHLIKTRGQQVTLRCSPKSGHDTVSWYQQALGQGPQFIFQYYEEEERQRGNFPDRFSGHQFPNYSSELNVNALLLGDSALYLCASSPTGASHQFFGPGTRLTVL.

J is TRBJ2-7 and V is TRBV29-1; possible D gene TRBD2, 5 bases. The CDR3 is 11 residues long. V lost 4 bases and J 6 bases, leaving 10 bases between the germline ends. Germline CDR1 is SQVTM and CDR2 is ANQGSEA. The CDR3, as DNA: TGCAGCGTTGTTAGCGTTGGCGAGCAGTACTTC. Translated: CSVVSVGEQYF.

This clone was observed a handful of times. V is TRBV18 and J is TRBJ2-7, with 11 bases that match TRBD2. This CDR3 region has 14 residues. The J segment lost 3 bases and the V segment lost 6 bases, leaving 4 bases of the junction unmatched. Germline V gene sequence: CDR1 KGHSH, CDR2 LQKENI. The CDR3 sequence is CASSGTSGNYEQYF. In DNA, the CDR3 is TGTGCCAGCTCGGGGACTAGCGGAAACTACGAGCAGTACTTC.

The gene calls are TRBV23-1 and TRBJ2-7, with D maybe TRBD2 (6 bases). TRBV23-1 is an ORF, and what it does is uncertain. The CDR3 is 20 amino acids. V lost 0 bases, J lost 2 bases, and 26 bases lay in between. CDR3 bases: TGCGCCAGCAGTCAATCGATCCCCAGCGAGGAGGGAATCGGCCCCTACGAGCAGTACGTC. This sequence encodes CASSQSIPSEEGIGPYEQYV.

This sequence joins TRBV7-9 and TRBJ1-1; no firm D call. Deletions cut 5 bases from V and 4 bases from J, with 11 bases between. The CDR3 totals 13 residues. Looked up from germline, CDR1 is SEHNR and CDR2 is FQNEAQ (reference sequence). CDR3 bases: TGTGCCAGCAGCCCTCGAGAGGGCACTGAAGCTTTCTTT. Translated, it gives CASSPREGTEAFF.

This clone was recorded once. The chain carries TRBV9 and TRBJ2-2; 8 positions agree with TRBD2. Germline V lookup: CDR1 SGDLS, CDR2 YYNGEE. The V segment lost 4 bases and the J segment 4 bases; nucleotides outside the gene matches: 9. This CDR3 has 16 residues. CDR3 DNA sequence: TGTGCCAGCAGCACAGGGACTAGTGGTAGCACCGGGGAGCTGTTTTTT. Protein sequence: CASSTGTSGSTGELFF. The complete variable domain, with remaining parts taken from reference TRBV9 and TRBJ2-2, reads DSGVTQTPKHLITATGQRVTLRCSPRSGDLSVYWYQQSLDQGLQFLIQYYNGEERAKGNILERFSAQQFPDLHSELNLSSLELGDSALYFCASSTGTSGSTGELFFGEGSRLTVL.

The chain couples TRBV9 to TRBJ2-1, with 7 bases lining up with TRBD2. CDR3 length: 12 residues. Per the germline V gene, CDR1 is SGDLS and CDR2 is YYNGEE. V trimming: 4 bases; J trimming: 11 bases; junction bases outside the gene matches: 6. The CDR3 spells CASSPSSGKQFF. The DNA of the CDR3 is TGTGCCAGCAGCCCCTCTAGCGGTAAGCAGTTCTTC.

This clone was found a few times. The rearrangement uses TRBV6-6 and TRBJ2-7, with 7 bases identical to TRBD1. The trim removed 6 bases at V and 1 base at J, leaving 6 bases unmatched. CDR1 MNHNY and CDR2 SVGAGI come from the germline V gene (reference sequence). This CDR3 has 14 residues. The CDR3 loop is CASRMTGKSYEQYF. The CDR3, as DNA: TGTGCCAGCAGGATGACAGGGAAATCCTACGAGCAGTACTTC.